This TCR beta chain was captured in a study of blood T cell repertoires in COVID-19 (dated by TCRdb to 2018 to 2020). Broadly, across the study: Samples from collaborators originated in the United States, Italy and Spain and spanned both the acute and convalescent phases of COVID-19. Where available, HLA class I and class II types were taken from metadata supplied by the sample provider and were not determined by assay-based typing. A de-identified subject ID, COVID-19 status, age in years and sex were almost always included in the sample metadata. Subjects who had been exposed to COVID-19, were actively infected with it, or had recovered from it provided the deeply sampled blood TCRbeta repertoires that made up the dataset. The repertoires were released in a freely available public database intended as a resource for research on the immune response to SARS-CoV-2. The material from the prospective study consisted of cDNA or gDNA derived from T cells, B-cell-depleted T cells, or PBMCs. Samples came from the ongoing ImmuneRACE study (first 160 participants) plus 1,254 subjects from 6 global collaborators. Results and caveats for the whole study, not just this receptor: How much clinical and demographic metadata was included differed by source and by participant, and the metadata was provided uncurated.

The collaborating institutions used their own protocols to collect whole blood in K2EDTA tubes. For TCRbeta analysis, collaborator samples were shipped as frozen whole blood, as isolated PBMCs, or as DNA extracted from either sample type. V is trimmed back by 3 bases and J by 7 bases, and the junction contains 7 bases that no gene match accounts for. The CDR3 starts with the cysteine, ends with the phenylalanine, and has 14 residues. The read is trimmed to its CDR3 DNA, 42 bases read in frame from base 1. As encoded in the germline V gene, CDR1 is KGHSH while CDR2 is LQKENI. TCRbeta CDR3 regions were amplified from genomic DNA by means of the immunoSEQ Assay, a bias-controlled multiplex PCR. As for the authors' bioinformatics: The number of nucleated cells in each sample was estimated by amplification of reference gene primers within the assay. To quantify the absolute abundance of each unique TCRbeta CDR3 rearrangement, sequence reads were collapsed and filtered. For each sample, productive Simpson clonality was calculated as the square root of Simpson's diversity index over productive rearrangements. Entries here come from immuneACCESS through TCRdb and include only in-frame sequences with V and J called. Some clones fail to appear in such tables; in the studies checked, an unresolved V gene covers under half of the shortfall, and the cause of the remainder is unknown. V, J and clone size were drawn from that table, and D and trimming were deduced from the DNA. The sample has 95,000 or so clones on record, 70% to 85% of them singletons. 24% of the sample goes to the ten largest clones.

Turning to this clone: Its binding antigen is unknown. Base qualities are not at hand, and no much larger clone is one base apart. Other DNA sequences in this specimen translate into the identical CDR3.

Rearrangement joined TRBV18 to TRBJ2-7; TRBD1 matches 9 bases in the middle. The specimen sequenced was peripheral blood. This sequence originates from a human donor in a cohort sampled during active COVID-19. DNA sequence: TGTGCCAGCTCACCCTCGGGACAGGGCCGGGAGCAGTACTTC. It translates to CASSPSGQGREQYF.